These T cell receptor beta chains were read from a single sample in a study of blood T cell repertoires in COVID-19. Method: immunoSEQ multiplex PCR; TCRdb's copy keeps in-frame clones and lacks some. The sample lists 140,000 to 150,000 clones, roughly 82% occurring once. Sequencing used peripheral blood. These TCRs come from a man aged 55 to 69 with active or convalescent COVID-19. Each CDR3 is given with its conserved first and last residue. D genes are given only for firm matches. Only part of the rows carry a size: once, few, many, or a class if the clone is expanded.

TRBJ1-1 | - | TRBV7-6 | - | CASSLGGREMNTEAFF | TGTGCCAGCAGCTTAGGGGGGAGGGAAATGAACACTGAAGCTTTCTTT
TRBJ2-7 | - | TRBV7-2 | - | CASSPVPGDWYEQYF | TGTGCCAGCAGCCCGGTGCCGGGGGATTGGTACGAGCAGTACTTC
TRBJ1-6 | - | TRBV7-9 | TRBD1 | CASSFRGQGALSDSPLHF | TGTGCCAGCAGCTTTAGGGGTCAGGGGGCATTAAGTGATTCACCCCTCCACTTT
TRBJ1-2 | once | TRBV30 | TRBD1 | CAWSVGTAYGYTF | TGTGCCTGGAGTGTAGGGACAGCCTATGGCTACACCTTC
TRBJ2-3 | - | TRBV7-2 | TRBD2 | CASSLALAGGVSTDTQYF | TGTGCCAGCAGCTTAGCACTAGCGGGGGGGGTAAGCACAGATACGCAGTATTTT
TRBJ1-1 | - | TRBV28 | - | CASSQGARYTEAFF | TGTGCCAGCAGTCAAGGGGCAAGATACACTGAAGCTTTCTTT
TRBJ2-7 | - | TRBV19 | - | CASSIGAATYEQYF | TGTGCCAGTAGTATCGGAGCCGCAACCTACGAGCAGTACTTC
TRBJ1-1 | - | TRBV2 | - | CASTRQMNTEAFF | TGTGCCAGCACGAGACAGATGAACACTGAAGCTTTCTTT
TRBJ1-6 | - | TRBV4-1 | - | CASSQGILSRVYNSPLHF | TGCGCCAGCAGCCAAGGGATTCTGTCCAGGGTCTATAATTCACCCCTCCACTTT
TRBJ1-2 | - | TRBV9 | TRBD1 | CASSVAGGPLYGYTF | TGTGCCAGCAGCGTAGCAGGGGGCCCTCTCTATGGCTACACCTTC
TRBJ1-2 | few | TRBV11-3 | - | CASTERGTEGYGYTF | TGTGCCAGCACCGAAAGAGGGACGGAGGGGTATGGCTACACCTTC
TRBJ2-1 | - | TRBV6-5 | - | CASSYALRSSYNEQFF | TGTGCCAGCAGTTACGCTTTGCGGAGCTCCTACAATGAGCAGTTCTTC
TRBJ1-4 | - | TRBV6-5 | - | CASSYSPGDEKLFF | TGTGCCAGCAGTTACTCGCCCGGGGATGAAAAACTGTTTTTT
TRBJ2-3 | once | TRBV5-4 | - | CASSFAQGMTDTQYF | TGTGCCAGCAGCTTCGCGCAGGGGATGACAGATACGCAGTATTTT
TRBJ1-2 | once | TRBV4-1 | TRBD1 | CASSQEDREIYGYTF | TGCGCCAGCAGCCAAGAGGACAGGGAAATCTATGGCTACACCTTC
TRBJ2-2 | - | TRBV18 | - | CASSQSAGELFF | TGTGCCAGCTCACAGTCGGCCGGGGAGCTGTTTTTT
TRBJ2-7 | - | TRBV7-2 | TRBD2 | CASSLAGGTRGVNYEQYF | TGTGCCAGCAGCTTAGCGGGGGGGACTCGCGGGGTCAACTACGAGCAGTACTTC
TRBJ1-4 | - | TRBV18 | TRBD1 | CASSLGQGGIEKLFF | TGTGCCAGCTCACTTGGACAGGGTGGAATTGAAAAACTGTTTTTT
TRBJ2-2 | - | TRBV4-3 | - | CASSFLTETGELFF | TGCGCCAGCAGTTTTTTAACTGAGACCGGGGAGCTGTTTTTT
TRBJ1-2 | - | TRBV5-4 | TRBD1 | CASSRDRVRGYTF | TGTGCCAGCAGCCGTGACAGGGTTCGTGGCTACACCTTC
TRBJ1-2 | - | TRBV6-5 | - | CASSPLREANYGYTF | TGTGCCAGCAGCCCGTTGAGGGAGGCTAACTATGGCTACACCTTC
TRBJ1-2 | - | TRBV9 | TRBD1 | CASSPWDSYYGYTF | TGTGCCAGCAGCCCGTGGGACAGCTACTATGGCTACACCTTC
TRBJ1-1 | - | TRBV29-1 | - | CSVEDFGQDVFF | TGCAGCGTTGAAGATTTTGGCCAGGATGTTTTCTTT
TRBJ2-5 | - | TRBV11-2 | TRBD1 | CASSRLQGVETQYF | TGTGCCAGCAGCCGGCTACAGGGGGTCGAGACCCAGTACTTC
TRBJ2-7 | - | TRBV5-4 | TRBD2 | CASSRAGRPYEQYF | TGTGCCAGCAGCCGAGCGGGGCGCCCCTACGAGCAGTACTTC
TRBJ1-4 | once | TRBV9 | - | CASGTGRSEKLFF | TGTGCCAGCGGCACAGGCCGGAGTGAAAAACTGTTTTTT
TRBJ1-1 | - | TRBV19 | - | CASSIVGGVDTEAFF | TGTGCCAGTAGTATAGTGGGCGGGGTGGACACTGAAGCTTTCTTT
TRBJ1-2 | once | TRBV19 | - | CASSIIQWGQYGYTF | TGTGCCAGTAGTATAATCCAGTGGGGACAATATGGCTACACCTTC
TRBJ2-3 | - | TRBV7-9 | - | CASSALEDTQYF | TGTGCCAGCAGCGCCCTAGAGGATACGCAGTATTTT
TRBJ1-5 | - | TRBV4-1 | - | CASSEPRTVNSNQPQHF | TGCGCCAGCAGCGAACCCAGGACAGTCAATAGCAATCAGCCCCAGCATTTT
TRBJ2-1 | - | TRBV18 | TRBD1 | CASSVDRVNEQFF | TGTGCCAGCTCCGTCGACAGGGTCAATGAGCAGTTCTTC
TRBJ1-1 | few | TRBV4-1 | TRBD1 | CASSPGQLMNTEAFF | TGCGCCAGCAGCCCGGGACAGCTCATGAACACTGAAGCTTTCTTT
TRBJ2-1 | - | TRBV9 | TRBD2 | CASSPSTSGNEQLF | TGTGCCAGCAGCCCCTCAACTAGCGGCAATGAGCAGCTCTTC
TRBJ1-2 | once | TRBV5-1 | TRBD1 | CASSQKIGTGNGYTF | TGCGCCAGCAGCCAAAAAATAGGGACAGGGAATGGCTACACCTTC
TRBJ1-2 | - | TRBV4-3 | - | CASSQDMRGGDGGYTF | TGCGCCAGCAGCCAAGATATGCGGGGAGGAGATGGTGGCTACACCTTC